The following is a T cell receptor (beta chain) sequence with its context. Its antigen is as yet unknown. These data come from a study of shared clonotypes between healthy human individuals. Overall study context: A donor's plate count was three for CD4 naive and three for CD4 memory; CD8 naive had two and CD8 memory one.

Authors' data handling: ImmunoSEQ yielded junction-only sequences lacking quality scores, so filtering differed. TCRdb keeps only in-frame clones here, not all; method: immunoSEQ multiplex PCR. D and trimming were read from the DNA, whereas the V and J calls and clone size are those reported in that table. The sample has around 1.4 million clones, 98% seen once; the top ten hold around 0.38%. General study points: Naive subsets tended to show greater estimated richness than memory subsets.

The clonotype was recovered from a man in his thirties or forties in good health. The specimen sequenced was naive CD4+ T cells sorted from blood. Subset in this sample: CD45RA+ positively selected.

The CDR3 coding sequence is TGTGCCAGCAGCCAAGTTGGGAGGTTTAGGGGCACTGAAGCTTTCTTT. Translation: CASSQVGRFRGTEAFF. This chain links TRBV14 with TRBJ1-1, with D possibly being TRBD1 (5 bases). The germline gives CDR1 SGHDN, CDR2 FVKESK. CDR3 length: 16 residues. V gave up 1 base and J gave up 4 bases, with 16 bases separating them.